Below are 7 T cell receptor beta chains sequenced from a single sample in a study of cytomegalovirus exposure and HLA in healthy donors. The PCR was carried out with 60 Vbeta primers and 13 Jbeta primers. Libraries were prepared by immunoSEQ multiplex PCR; TCRdb keeps only in-frame clonotypes and omits some of them. The sample has 100,000 or so clones, roughly four fifths seen once. Sequencing was performed on PBMCs. The receptors shown here come from a man aged 35-49 years in good health and CMV-seropositive.

The rearrangement uses TRBV6-5 and TRBJ2-3; D is perhaps TRBD1 (6 bases). The CDR3 runs to 15 residues. Germline values: CDR1 MNHEY, CDR2 SVGAGI. Trimming shortened V by 8 bases and J by 0 bases, and 15 bases separated the two germline ends. CDR3 in amino acids: CASLKTGTSTDTQYF. DNA for the CDR3: TGTGCCAGCCTAAAGACAGGTACTAGCACAGATACGCAGTATTTT.

The gene calls are TRBV5-4 and TRBJ2-1, with TRBD1 matching 9 bases. Germline V CDR1 and CDR2: SGHNT, YYREEE (reference sequence). With V trimmed by 6 bases and J by 4 bases, 8 bases remained unmatched. This CDR3 is built from 15 residues. As DNA, the CDR3 is TGTGCCAGCACTGAGGGGACAGGGTTATACAATGAGCAGTTCTTC. Amino acids: CASTEGTGLYNEQFF.

The rearrangement joins TRBV30 to TRBJ2-6; unclear D gene. The germline V gene encodes CDR1 GTSNPN and CDR2 SVGIG (reference sequence). The ends were cut back, 2 bases at V and 0 bases at J, with 5 bases in the middle. CDR3 size: 14 residues. The CDR3 sequence is CAWSIGSGANVLTF. The CDR3 nucleotides read TGTGCCTGGAGTATCGGCTCTGGGGCCAACGTCCTGACTTTC.

In this sample, this clone turned up a few times. The chain is built from TRBV7-6 and TRBJ1-5; 8 bases are a match to TRBD1. The CDR3 consists of 15 residues. Trimming removed 3 bases from V and 3 bases from J; junction bases left unmatched: 4. In germline, CDR1 is SGHVS, CDR2 FNYEAQ. CDR3 DNA sequence: TGTGCCAGCAGCTTCGGACAGGGCCTCAATCAGCCCCAGCATTTT. Protein product: CASSFGQGLNQPQHF.

This clone was picked up a small number of times. The gene calls are TRBV5-1 and TRBJ2-3; tentatively, D is TRBD1 (5 bases). This CDR3 spans 14 amino acids. Looked up from germline, CDR1 is SGHRS and CDR2 is YFSETQ. Between the trimmed V and J ends, which lost 0 bases and 2 bases, there was a span of 7 bases. The DNA for the CDR3 is TGCGCCAGCAGCTTGGGGACACCCACAGATACGCAGTATTTT. Its translation: CASSLGTPTDTQYF.

The sample holds a few counts of this clone. The chain recombines TRBV5-6 with TRBJ2-1; tentative D call: TRBD2 (6 bases). CDR1 is SGHDT, CDR2 YYEEEE, per germline. This CDR3 is 15 amino acids long. Trimming pared 1 base from V and 4 bases from J, leaving 12 bases between. Here the CDR3 DNA reads TGTGCCAGCAGCTTGTGGCCCGGGAGTTACAATGAGCAGTTCTTC. It encodes CASSLWPGSYNEQFF.

V is TRBV6-5 and J is TRBJ1-1; possible D gene TRBD1, 6 bases. V gave up 5 bases and J gave up 4 bases, with 14 bases separating them. CDR1 is MNHEY, CDR2 SVGAGI, per germline. The CDR3 runs 14 residues. The CDR3 protein is CASSPAGAGTEAFF. In DNA, the CDR3 is TGTGCCAGCAGTCCAGCAGGGGCCGGCACTGAAGCTTTCTTT.